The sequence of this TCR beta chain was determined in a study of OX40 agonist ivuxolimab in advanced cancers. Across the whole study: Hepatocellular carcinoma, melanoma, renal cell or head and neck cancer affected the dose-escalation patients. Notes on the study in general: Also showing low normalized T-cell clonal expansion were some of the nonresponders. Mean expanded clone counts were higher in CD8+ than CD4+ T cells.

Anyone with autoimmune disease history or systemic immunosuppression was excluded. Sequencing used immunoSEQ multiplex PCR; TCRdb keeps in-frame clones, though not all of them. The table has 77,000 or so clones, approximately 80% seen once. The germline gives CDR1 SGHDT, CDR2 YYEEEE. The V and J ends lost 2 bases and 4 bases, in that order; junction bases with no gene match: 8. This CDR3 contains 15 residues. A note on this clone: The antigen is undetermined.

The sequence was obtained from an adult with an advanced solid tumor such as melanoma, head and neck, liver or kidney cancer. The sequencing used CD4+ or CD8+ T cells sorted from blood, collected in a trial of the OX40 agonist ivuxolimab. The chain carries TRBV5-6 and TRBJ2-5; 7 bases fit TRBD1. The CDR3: CASSFRTGAGETQYF. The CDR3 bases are TGTGCCAGCAGCTTCAGGACAGGCGCGGGAGAGACCCAGTACTTC. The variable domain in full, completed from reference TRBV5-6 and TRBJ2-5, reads DAGVTQSPTHLIKTRGQQVTLRCSPKSGHDTVSWYQQALGQGPQFIFQYYEEEERQRGNFPDRFSGHQFPNYSSELNVNALLLGDSALYLCASSFRTGAGETQYFGPGTRLLVL.